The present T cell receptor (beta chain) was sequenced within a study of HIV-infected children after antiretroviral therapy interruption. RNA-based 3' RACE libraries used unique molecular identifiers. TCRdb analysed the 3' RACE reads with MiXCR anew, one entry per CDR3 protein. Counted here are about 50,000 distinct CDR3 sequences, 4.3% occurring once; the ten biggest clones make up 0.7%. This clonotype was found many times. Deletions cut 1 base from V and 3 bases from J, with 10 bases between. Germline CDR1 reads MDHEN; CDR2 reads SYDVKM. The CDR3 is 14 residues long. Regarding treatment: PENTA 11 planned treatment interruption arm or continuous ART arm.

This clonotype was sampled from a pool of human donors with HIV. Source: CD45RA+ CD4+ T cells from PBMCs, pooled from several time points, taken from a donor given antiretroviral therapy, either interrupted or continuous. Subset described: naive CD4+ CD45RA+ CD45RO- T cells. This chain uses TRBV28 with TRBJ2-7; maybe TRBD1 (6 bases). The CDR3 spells CASSLLGQRYEQYF. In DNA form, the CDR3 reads TGTGCCAGCAGTTTATTAGGACAGCGCTACGAGCAGTACTTC.